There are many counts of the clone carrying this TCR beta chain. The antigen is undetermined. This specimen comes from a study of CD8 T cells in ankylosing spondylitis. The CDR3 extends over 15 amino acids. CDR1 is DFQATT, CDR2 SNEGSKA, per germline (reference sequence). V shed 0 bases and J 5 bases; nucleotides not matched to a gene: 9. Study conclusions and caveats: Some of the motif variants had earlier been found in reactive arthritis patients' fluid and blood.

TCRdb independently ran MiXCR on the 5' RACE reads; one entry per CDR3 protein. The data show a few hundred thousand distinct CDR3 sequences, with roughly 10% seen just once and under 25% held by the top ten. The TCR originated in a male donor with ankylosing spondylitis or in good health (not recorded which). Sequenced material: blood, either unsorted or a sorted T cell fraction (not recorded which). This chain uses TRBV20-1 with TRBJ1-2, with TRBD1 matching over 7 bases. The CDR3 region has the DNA TGCAGTGCTAGAGATAGTAAGGGGGCAAAGTATGGCTACACCTTC. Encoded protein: CSARDSKGAKYGYTF.